A single TCR beta chain is shown here with its context. Its antigen remains undetermined. Sequence at one end of the junction differs from germline and may be a read error. The data derive from a study of lymphopenia after photon versus proton radiotherapy (dated by TCRdb to 2018 to 2020). A note on the overall study: Photon and proton radiation therapy were compared by the study for their immunological effects in patients with gastrointestinal tumors who developed high-grade lymphopenia. The study aimed to characterize how the two radiation modalities differ in their impact on the immune system. A cohort of 20 patients with gastrointestinal tumors who received either photon or proton therapy and subsequently developed lymphopenia was included.

Broad study findings and their caveats: The survival association was assessed only in patients who died, and the authors presented better survival with proton therapy as a possibility rather than a demonstrated result. After the lymphocyte count nadir, oligoclonal expansion, especially of CD8+ Temra cells, was observed in photon-treated repertoires, and the drop in diversity was driven by this expansion. Among patients across the cohort who died, overall survival time showed an inverse correlation with a larger post-nadir drop in TCR diversity. During treatment, patients who received proton therapy stayed relatively stable, whereas patients who received photon therapy lost naive T cells and TCR diversity and gained effector/memory populations.

Per the germline V gene (reference sequence), SSHAT is the CDR1 and FNYEAQ is the CDR2. From the cysteine up to the phenylalanine, the CDR3 has a length of 14 residues. Just CDR3 DNA is preserved here, 42 bases in frame from base 1. The method behind the library was the immunoSEQ multiplex PCR assay. T cell repertoires were profiled with deep sequencing of rearranged TCR beta loci together with multiparametric flow cytometry. TCRdb took this table from immuneACCESS and kept in-frame rearrangements with V and J called. Such tables lack part of the clones; where checked against another copy, unresolved V genes explain under half of the gap, and the rest is unexplained. The sample includes more than 70,000 clones, with approximately 82% observed a single time. About 1.3% of the sample rests with the top ten.

The chain employs TRBV7-7 and TRBJ2-1; 13 bases in the middle match TRBD2. The TCR originated in a man between 60 and 75 years old with pancreatic cancer. The sequencing used peripheral blood, collected from a patient treated with proton-based radiotherapy. The CDR3 protein sequence reads: CASSLGLAGDEQFF. In nucleotides, the sequence is TGTGCTAGCAGCCTCGGACTAGCGGGAGATGAGCAGTTCTTC.